These 30 T cell receptor beta chains originate from one sample sequenced in a study of blood T cell repertoires in COVID-19. TCRdb keeps only in-frame clones here, not all; method: immunoSEQ multiplex PCR. The table shows just under 150,000 clones, with about 86% occurring only once. The specimen sequenced was peripheral blood. The receptors come from a woman between 50 and 59 years old with active or convalescent COVID-19.

V gene TRBV13 combines with J gene TRBJ1-1; no clear D. The CDR3 is made up of 13 amino acids. V was trimmed by 10 bases and J by 7 bases, leaving 19 bases between them. Looked up from germline, CDR1 is PRHDT and CDR2 is FYEKMQ (reference sequence). CDR3 nucleotide sequence: TGTGCCACCCTTTGGGCAGCAACAGATGAAGCTTTCTTT. This gives the protein CATLWAATDEAFF.

The chain couples TRBV9 to TRBJ1-5, with D possibly being TRBD1 (5 bases). This CDR3 has 13 residues. Trimming pared 4 bases from V and 11 bases from J, leaving 16 bases between. CDR1 is SGDLS, CDR2 YYNGEE, per germline. CDR3 sequence reads: CASSPGEKESQHF. CDR3 sequence (DNA): TGTGCCAGCAGCCCGGGGGAAAAGGAGTCCCAGCATTTT.

This clone has only a few counts. The chain links TRBV2 to TRBJ2-2, with TRBD1 matching over 7 bases. CDR1 and CDR2 from the germline V gene are SNHLY and FYNNEI. V lost 7 bases, J lost 0 bases, and 2 bases stayed unmatched. CDR3 length equals 14 residues. As DNA, the CDR3 is TGTGCCAGCAAAGACAGGGCGAACACCGGGGAGCTGTTTTTT. It is translated as CASKDRANTGELFF.

Notes on this clone: This may stem from a read error, because a much larger clone lies one nucleotide away. V usage is TRBV4-3 and J usage is TRBJ2-7; D is possibly TRBD1 (5 bases). The CDR3 spans 13 residues. From germline, CDR1 is LGHNA and CDR2 YSLEER. V lost 0 bases, J lost 3 bases, and 6 bases lay in between. CDR3 in amino acids: CASSQDQGYEQYF. CDR3 nucleotide sequence: TGCGCCAGCAGCCAAGATCAGGGCTACGAGCAGTACTTC.

This clone turned up a few times. The chain couples TRBV20-1 to TRBJ2-2; D not resolved. In germline, CDR1 is DFQATT, CDR2 SNEGSKA (reference sequence). The CDR3 loop spans 11 amino acids. V was cut by 1 base and J by 8 bases, with 5 bases left in between. The DNA for the CDR3 is TGCAGTGCTAGAGGCGGAGGGGAGCTGTTTTTT. Translating it yields CSARGGGELFF.

The V gene is TRBV6-2 or TRBV6-3, the J gene TRBJ2-7, with TRBD2 identical over 8 bases. Trimming cost V 5 bases and J 2 bases; bases outside gene matches: 11. The germline gives CDR1 MNHEY, CDR2 SVGEGT. This CDR3 has 16 residues. CDR3 in amino acids: CASSKGPGGPPYEQYF. The CDR3 region has the DNA TGTGCCAGCAGTAAGGGCCCGGGGGGGCCCCCCTACGAGCAGTACTTC.

This sequence joins TRBV7-9 and TRBJ1-2; TRBD1 might be the D (6 bases). V was shortened by 5 bases and J by 0 bases, with 10 bases between the two germline ends. CDR3 length: 14 amino acids. Germline CDR1 reads SEHNR; CDR2 reads FQNEAQ (reference sequence). CDR3 in DNA: TGTGCCAGCAGCCCCCGACAGGCTAACTATGGCTACACCTTC. Protein sequence: CASSPRQANYGYTF. The complete variable domain, with remaining parts taken from reference TRBV7-9 and TRBJ1-2, reads DTGVSQNPRHKITKRGQNVTFRCDPISEHNRLYWYRQTLGQGPEFLTYFQNEAQLEKSRLLSDRFSAERPKGSFSTLEIQRTEQGDSAMYLCASSPRQANYGYTFGSGTRLTVV.

This sequence joins TRBV11-2 and TRBJ1-2; D is ambiguous. Germline CDR1 SGHAT, CDR2 FQNNGV. Trimming left V 0 bases short and J 4 bases short, with 15 bases between. This CDR3 spans 16 amino acids. CDR3 region: CASSLDSAWGAYGYTF. As DNA, the CDR3 is TGTGCCAGCAGCTTAGATTCCGCCTGGGGAGCCTATGGCTACACCTTC.

The chain has TRBV3-1 (or the pseudogene TRBV3-2) and TRBJ2-1, with 7 nucleotides matching TRBD2. Looked up from germline, CDR1 is LGHDT and CDR2 is YNNKEL (reference sequence). The V segment lost 4 bases and the J segment 8 bases; nucleotides outside the gene matches: 11. The CDR3 is made up of 15 amino acids. CDR3 in amino acids: CASSRLGGGEDEQFF. CDR3 nucleotide sequence: TGTGCCAGCAGCCGCCTTGGGGGGGGTGAGGATGAGCAGTTCTTC.

The gene calls are TRBV7-2 and TRBJ2-4, with D tentatively TRBD2 (7 bases). Germline lookup yields CDR1 SGHTA and CDR2 FQGNSA. V dropped 3 bases and J dropped 6 bases, with 12 bases sitting between them. This CDR3 region has 14 residues. The CDR3 DNA sequence: TGTGCCAGCAGCTTCGGGGGGCTGGGAAACATTCAGTACTTC. This codes for CASSFGGLGNIQYF.

The chain links TRBV5-8 to TRBJ2-3, with unresolved D. The V end lost 0 bases, the J end lost 2 bases, and 13 bases lay between the germline ends. The germline V gene has CDR1 SGHTS and CDR2 YDEGEE. This CDR3 contains 16 residues. In nucleotides, the CDR3 is TGTGCCAGCAGCTTGGGGTCAGTAACCCACACAGATACGCAGTATTTT. Protein product: CASSLGSVTHTDTQYF.

This clone is a singleton in its sample. The DNA for the CDR3 is TGTGCCAGCAGCTTAGGGCAGAACTATGGCTACACCTTC. This sequence encodes CASSLGQNYGYTF. This chain joins TRBV7-2 and TRBJ1-2, with no clear D. The CDR3 is made up of 13 amino acids. The germline V and J ends were trimmed by 1 base and 2 bases, with 5 bases remaining between them. Germline V gene sequence: CDR1 SGHTA, CDR2 FQGNSA.

This clone was recorded only once. The rearrangement links TRBV5-1 to TRBJ1-1, with 9 bases fitting TRBD1. The CDR3 has 16 residues. V dropped 1 base and J dropped 7; count of bases not matched to a gene: 11. Germline V gives CDR1 SGHRS, CDR2 YFSETQ. This CDR3 is CASSLRSGQGISEAFF. The CDR3 DNA is TGCGCCAGCAGCTTGCGCTCGGGACAGGGTATTAGTGAAGCTTTCTTT.

V usage is TRBV6-2 or TRBV6-3 and J usage is TRBJ1-1; TRBD1 matches at 9 bases. CDR3 length: 15 amino acids. Germline V gives CDR1 MNHEY, CDR2 SVGEGT. Trimming removed 6 bases from V and 1 base from J; junction bases left unmatched: 6. This CDR3 is CASSLGTGPNTEAFF. In DNA, the CDR3 is TGTGCCAGCAGCCTCGGGACAGGGCCGAACACTGAAGCTTTCTTT.

The chain carries TRBV5-4 and TRBJ1-1; D ambiguous. Trimming took off 4 bases at V and 0 bases at J, with 16 bases between the two ends. Per germline, CDR1 SGHNT and CDR2 YYREEE (reference sequence). The CDR3 covers 16 residues. CDR3 in DNA: TGTGCCAGCAGCGACTTCATGCGTGTTATGAACACTGAAGCTTTCTTT. It encodes CASSDFMRVMNTEAFF. The full variable domain, its missing parts supplied by reference TRBV5-4 and TRBJ1-1, is ETGVTQSPTHLIKTRGQQVTLRCSSQSGHNTVSWYQQALGQGPQFIFQYYREEENGRGNFPPRFSGLQFPNYSSELNVNALELDDSALYLCASSDFMRVMNTEAFFGQGTRLTVV.

The chain joins TRBV29-1 to TRBJ2-2; D not resolved. The V end lost 8 bases, the J end lost 0 bases, and 10 bases lay between the germline ends. Germline CDR1 reads SQVTM; CDR2 reads ANQGSEA. The CDR3 sequence is 13 residues long. CDR3 nucleotide sequence: TGCAGCAAGCGTGACTCGAACACCGGGGAGCTGTTTTTT. The encoded protein is CSKRDSNTGELFF.

The chain carries TRBV29-1 and TRBJ2-3, with 10 nucleotides matching TRBD2. Losses at the gene ends were 5 bases for V and 6 bases for J; bases not matched to a gene: 8. Germline V CDR1 and CDR2: SQVTM, ANQGSEA. This CDR3 region has 14 residues. CDR3 residues: CSVNKAGGPDTQYF. CDR3 in DNA: TGCAGCGTTAATAAAGCGGGAGGGCCGGATACGCAGTATTTT.

The J gene is TRBJ1-2, the V gene TRBV18, with TRBD1 matching 11 bases. The length of the CDR3 is 16 residues. V shed 2 bases and J 7 bases; nucleotides not matched to a gene: 9. Germline lookup yields CDR1 KGHSH and CDR2 LQKENI. In nucleotides, the CDR3 is TGTGCCAGCTCACCAGAGCAGGGGACAGGGGGTCTTGGCTACACCTTC. Translation gives CASSPEQGTGGLGYTF.

The genes are TRBV11-2 and TRBJ1-4; D not certain. Trimming left V 1 base short and J 0 bases short, with 6 bases between. In germline, CDR1 is SGHAT, CDR2 FQNNGV. This CDR3 is 15 amino acids long. CDR3 loop: CASSLGQTTNEKLFF. The DNA for the CDR3 is TGTGCCAGCAGCTTAGGACAAACAACTAATGAAAAACTGTTTTTT.

The gene calls are TRBV6-5 and TRBJ2-2; weak D call: TRBD2 (7 bases). The ends were cut back, 2 bases at V and 4 bases at J, with 11 bases in the middle. In germline, CDR1 is MNHEY, CDR2 SVGAGI. This CDR3 is 15 amino acids long. The CDR3 protein is CASSYGGGGTGELFF. DNA for the CDR3: TGTGCCAGCAGTTACGGAGGGGGGGGCACCGGGGAGCTGTTTTTT.

This rearrangement joins TRBV7-9 to TRBJ2-2; 8 nucleotides line up with TRBD1. J was trimmed by 8 bases and V by 3 bases; bases with no gene match: 8. Per the germline V gene, CDR1 is SEHNR and CDR2 is FQNEAQ (reference sequence). The CDR3 loop spans 15 amino acids. The CDR3 reads CASSLGQGARGELFF. The CDR3 DNA reads TGTGCCAGCAGCTTGGGGCAGGGGGCGAGAGGGGAGCTGTTTTTT. The complete variable domain, with remaining parts taken from reference TRBV7-9 and TRBJ2-2, reads DTGVSQNPRHKITKRGQNVTFRCDPISEHNRLYWYRQTLGQGPEFLTYFQNEAQLEKSRLLSDRFSAERPKGSFSTLEIQRTEQGDSAMYLCASSLGQGARGELFFGEGSRLTVL.

The chain uses TRBV4-2 and TRBJ1-5, with D perhaps TRBD1 (5 bases). The CDR3 has 18 residues. V lost 5 bases, J lost 4 bases, and 24 bases lay in between. Germline V gene lookup returns CDR1 LGHNA and CDR2 YNFKEQ. The CDR3 coding sequence is TGTGCCAGCAGCTTAGGGCGCGGTAGACCAGGGTCTAATCAGCCCCAGCATTTT. Its translation: CASSLGRGRPGSNQPQHF.

The chain carries TRBV30 and TRBJ1-1; a weak D match, TRBD1 (6 bases). This CDR3 contains 14 residues. With 1 base removed from V and 4 bases from J, the gap between germline ends came to 13 bases. From germline, CDR1 is GTSNPN and CDR2 SVGIG (reference sequence). Written as DNA, the CDR3 is TGTGCCTGGAGTGGGACAGTGAGGAGCACTGAAGCTTTCTTT. It specifies CAWSGTVRSTEAFF.

V is TRBV9 and J is TRBJ2-1; D is perhaps TRBD2 (6 bases). V lost 4 bases and J 15 bases, leaving 14 bases between the germline ends. CDR3 length: 11 residues. In germline, CDR1 is SGDLS, CDR2 YYNGEE. In DNA form, the CDR3 reads TGTGCCAGCAGCCAAGGAGGGCCACCGTTCTTC. The encoded protein is CASSQGGPPFF.

In DNA, the CDR3 is TGTGCCAGCAGCTTACCCCAGGGGGTTAGCTCTGGAAACACCATATATTTT. This encodes CASSLPQGVSSGNTIYF. The chain employs TRBV7-6 and TRBJ1-3; 7 nucleotides agree with TRBD1. There are 17 residues in the CDR3. V was pared by 2 bases and J by 0 bases, with 7 bases of the junction left unmatched. CDR1 and CDR2 from the germline V gene are SGHVS and FNYEAQ.

The genes are TRBV3-1 (or the pseudogene TRBV3-2) and TRBJ1-1; weak D call: TRBD1 (5 bases). V was pared by 4 bases and J by 1 base, with 16 bases between. Germline assignment: CDR1 LGHDT and CDR2 YNNKEL (reference sequence). The CDR3 runs to 16 residues. CDR3 coding DNA: TGTGCCAGCAGCCCCTGGGGCAGGCGAACGAACACTGAAGCTTTCTTT. Translation: CASSPWGRRTNTEAFF.

The rearrangement uses TRBV28 and TRBJ2-7, with 10 bases lining up with TRBD1. Germline V gene sequence: CDR1 MDHEN, CDR2 SYDVKM. The V gene end was trimmed by 4 bases and the J gene end by 6 bases; junction bases not matched to a gene: 9. The CDR3 covers 15 residues. Here the CDR3 reads CASSSSVGTGVEQYF. Here the CDR3 DNA reads TGTGCCAGCAGTTCGTCCGTTGGGACAGGGGTCGAGCAGTACTTC.

The CDR3 region has the DNA TGTGCCAGTAGTCCCGTTTGGGACAGTGGCCTCTATGGCTACACCTTC. Translating gives CASSPVWDSGLYGYTF. V is TRBV19 and J is TRBJ1-2; the match to TRBD1 covers 7 bases. Looked up from germline, CDR1 is LNHDA and CDR2 is SQIVND (reference sequence). V dropped 5 bases and J dropped 4; count of bases not matched to a gene: 13. The CDR3 is 16 amino acids.

This clone was picked up a small number of times. V and J are TRBV6-5 and TRBJ1-5, with TRBD1 matching 9 bases. V gave up 10 bases and J gave up 5 bases; unmatched junction bases: 3. Germline V gene data show CDR1 as MNHEY and CDR2 as SVGAGI. There are 12 residues in the CDR3. The CDR3 DNA reads as TGTGCCACCCGGACAGGGGATCAGCCCCAGCATTTT. It specifies CATRTGDQPQHF.

The chain joins TRBV7-2 to TRBJ1-2; possible D gene TRBD1, 5 bases. The V gene's germline CDR1 is SGHTA and CDR2 FQGNSA. The CDR3 extends over 14 amino acids. V was cut by 5 bases and J by 3 bases, with 13 bases left in between. The CDR3: CASSHTGSDYGYTF. As DNA, the CDR3 is TGTGCCAGCAGCCATACAGGATCCGACTATGGCTACACCTTC.